A selection of T cell receptor beta chains follows, all from one sample in a study of early stage breast cancer tumors. TCRdb's copy holds only in-frame clones and misses some; the assay was immunoSEQ multiplex PCR. The sample holds around 53,000 clones, over 80% seen once. Sequencing was carried out using blood. The receptors shown here come from an older person with breast cancer. Each CDR3 is given with its conserved first and last residue. The order of the fields is clone size, J gene, D gene, V gene, CDR3 protein, CDR3 DNA. A D gene is named only where the DNA matches it firmly. Clone size, where shown, is once, few, many, or a class for clones that have expanded.

size: .
J: TRBJ2-7
D: TRBD2
V: TRBV6-5
CDR3: CASSYSSGGATYEQYF
DNA: TGTGCCAGCAGTTACTCGAGCGGGGGGGCCACCTACGAGCAGTACTTC

size: .
J: TRBJ1-5
D: TRBD1
V: TRBV4-2
CDR3: CASSSPSRTGDNQPQHF
DNA: TGTGCCAGCAGCTCTCCCTCCAGGACAGGGGACAATCAGCCCCAGCATTTT

size: .
J: TRBJ1-2
D: .
V: TRBV5-6
CDR3: CASSPLDRGYGYTF
DNA: TGTGCCAGCAGCCCATTAGACAGAGGATATGGCTACACCTTC

size: .
J: TRBJ2-7
D: TRBD1
V: TRBV18
CDR3: CASSPPGQWSEQYF
DNA: TGTGCCAGCTCACCCCCGGGACAGTGGAGCGAGCAGTACTTC

size: once
J: TRBJ1-2
D: TRBD1
V: TRBV6-1
CDR3: CASSESGQVGYTF
DNA: TGTGCCAGCAGTGAATCGGGACAGGTTGGCTACACCTTC

size: once
J: TRBJ1-4
D: .
V: TRBV11-2
CDR3: CASSRGNNEKLFF
DNA: TGTGCCAGCAGCCGCGGAAATAATGAAAAACTGTTTTTT

size: .
J: TRBJ1-2
D: TRBD1
V: TRBV19
CDR3: CASSLETGYGYTF
DNA: TGTGCCAGTTCTCTCGAGACAGGGTATGGCTACACCTTC

size: .
J: TRBJ2-1
D: TRBD2
V: TRBV10-1
CDR3: CASSPGLAGSNEQFF
DNA: TGCGCCAGCAGTCCGGGACTAGCGGGATCTAATGAGCAGTTCTTC

size: .
J: TRBJ2-3
D: .
V: TRBV18
CDR3: CASSPSGSTDTQYF
DNA: TGTGCCAGCTCACCATCGGGAAGCACAGATACGCAGTATTTT

size: once
J: TRBJ2-2
D: .
V: TRBV6-1
CDR3: CASRNGGNTGELFF
DNA: TGTGCCAGCAGGAACGGGGGGAACACCGGGGAGCTGTTTTTT

size: few
J: TRBJ1-2
D: .
V: TRBV7-9
CDR3: CASSLVQGRSYGYTF
DNA: TGTGCCAGCAGCTTAGTGCAGGGCCGGTCCTATGGCTACACCTTC

size: .
J: TRBJ1-1
D: TRBD1
V: TRBV11-3
CDR3: CASSSNRGNTEAFF
DNA: TGTGCCAGCAGCTCTAACAGGGGGAACACTGAAGCTTTCTTT

size: .
J: TRBJ1-6
D: .
V: TRBV13
CDR3: CASSLRPYNSPLHF
DNA: TGTGCCAGCAGCTTGCGGCCCTATAATTCACCCCTCCACTTT

size: .
J: TRBJ2-5
D: .
V: TRBV29-1
CDR3: CSVGGAGQETQYF
DNA: TGCAGCGTTGGGGGCGCGGGGCAAGAGACCCAGTACTTC

size: .
J: TRBJ2-7
D: .
V: TRBV19
CDR3: CASSTPAYEQYF
DNA: TGTGCCAGTAGTACCCCGGCCTACGAGCAGTACTTC

size: .
J: TRBJ2-6
D: TRBD2
V: TRBV30
CDR3: CAGGGQVSGANVLTF
DNA: TGTGCCGGCGGGGGGCAGGTCTCTGGGGCCAACGTCCTGACTTTC

size: .
J: TRBJ1-1
D: TRBD1
V: TRBV13
CDR3: CASNQRGGQGFMNTEAFF
DNA: TGTGCCAGCAACCAGAGGGGCGGACAGGGCTTTATGAACACTGAAGCTTTCTTT

size: few
J: TRBJ1-2
D: TRBD1
V: TRBV25-1
CDR3: CASSSTGTVGYTF
DNA: TGTGCCAGCAGTTCTACCGGGACAGTTGGCTACACCTTC

size: .
J: TRBJ1-2
D: TRBD1
V: TRBV4-2
CDR3: CASSQDPDRDYGYTF
DNA: TGTGCCAGCAGCCAAGATCCGGACAGGGACTATGGCTACACCTTC

size: .
J: TRBJ1-4
D: TRBD1
V: TRBV7-2
CDR3: CASSYGQGLNEGKLFF
DNA: TGTGCCAGCAGCTATGGACAGGGTCTTAATGAAGGAAAACTGTTTTTT

size: .
J: TRBJ2-7
D: .
V: TRBV9
CDR3: CASSVAGEVYEQYF
DNA: TGTGCCAGCAGCGTAGCGGGGGAGGTCTACGAGCAGTACTTC

size: .
J: TRBJ2-5
D: .
V: TRBV7-2
CDR3: CASSSQGGSETQYF
DNA: TGTGCCAGCAGCTCCCAAGGGGGTTCGGAGACCCAGTACTTC

size: .
J: TRBJ1-4
D: .
V: TRBV18
CDR3: CASSPSQGRGNEKLFF
DNA: TGTGCCAGCTCACCATCTCAGGGGCGTGGGAATGAAAAACTGTTTTTT

size: .
J: TRBJ2-1
D: .
V: TRBV7-6
CDR3: CASSPAASSSYNEQFF
DNA: TGTGCCAGCAGCCCCGCAGCGTCTAGCTCCTACAATGAGCAGTTCTTC

size: .
J: TRBJ2-7
D: .
V: TRBV5-1
CDR3: CASSHGGNGYEQYF
DNA: TGCGCCAGTAGCCACGGAGGGAACGGCTACGAGCAGTACTTC

size: .
J: TRBJ1-1
D: .
V: TRBV5-1
CDR3: CATKVLPGETEAFF
DNA: TGCGCCACCAAGGTTTTACCGGGGGAGACTGAAGCTTTCTTT

size: few
J: TRBJ1-4
D: TRBD1
V: TRBV13
CDR3: CASSLRTEGQTDEKLFF
DNA: TGTGCCAGCAGCTTACGGACTGAGGGACAGACTGACGAAAAACTGTTTTTT

size: few
J: TRBJ1-1
D: .
V: TRBV29-1
CDR3: CSVANTEAFF
DNA: TGCAGCGTTGCAAACACTGAAGCTTTCTTT

size: .
J: TRBJ1-5
D: .
V: TRBV28
CDR3: CASRPGGYGNQPQHF
DNA: TGTGCCAGCAGGCCCGGCGGGTACGGGAATCAGCCCCAGCATTTT

size: once
J: TRBJ2-4
D: TRBD2
V: TRBV29-1
CDR3: CSVRTSGTLAKNIQYF
DNA: TGCAGCGTTCGGACTAGCGGGACCTTAGCCAAAAACATTCAGTACTTC

size: .
J: TRBJ2-7
D: TRBD2
V: TRBV7-9
CDR3: CASSFTPSGLYEQYF
DNA: TGTGCCAGCAGCTTTACCCCTAGCGGGCTCTACGAGCAGTACTTC

size: .
J: TRBJ2-2
D: .
V: TRBV5-6
CDR3: CASSYGTPNTGELFF
DNA: TGTGCCAGCAGCTACGGGACTCCGAACACCGGGGAGCTGTTTTTT

size: .
J: TRBJ2-6
D: .
V: TRBV2
CDR3: CASRTDFSGANVLTF
DNA: TGTGCCAGCAGGACGGACTTCTCTGGGGCCAACGTCCTGACTTTC

size: .
J: TRBJ1-1
D: .
V: TRBV7-9
CDR3: CASSLAGGPTEAFF
DNA: TGTGCCAGCAGCTTAGCGGGGGGGCCCACTGAAGCTTTCTTT

size: .
J: TRBJ1-5
D: TRBD1
V: TRBV7-9
CDR3: CASSLVSGFGQGEDQPQHF
DNA: TGTGCCAGCAGCTTAGTTTCAGGGTTCGGGCAGGGGGAGGATCAGCCCCAGCATTTT

size: .
J: TRBJ2-3
D: TRBD2
V: TRBV5-1
CDR3: CASSLAVGGGAGDTQYF
DNA: TGCGCCAGCAGCTTGGCCGTCGGCGGGGGGGCCGGAGATACGCAGTATTTT

size: .
J: TRBJ2-3
D: TRBD2
V: TRBV11-2
CDR3: CASSLVLAVTDTQYF
DNA: TGTGCCAGCAGCTTAGTTCTAGCGGTCACAGATACGCAGTATTTT

size: .
J: TRBJ2-1
D: TRBD1
V: TRBV7-2
CDR3: CASSSTGGGNEQFF
DNA: TGTGCCAGCAGCTCGACAGGGGGCGGCAATGAGCAGTTCTTC

size: .
J: TRBJ1-1
D: .
V: TRBV7-8
CDR3: CASSPHGSNTEAFF
DNA: TGTGCCAGCAGCCCACATGGCTCGAACACTGAAGCTTTCTTT

size: .
J: TRBJ2-1
D: .
V: TRBV9
CDR3: CASSRGGAGNEQFF
DNA: TGTGCCAGCAGCCGGGGCGGGGCAGGGAATGAGCAGTTCTTC

size: .
J: TRBJ1-1
D: .
V: TRBV21-1
CDR3: CASSNFDRGRDTEAFF
DNA: TGTGCCAGCAGCAATTTTGACAGGGGGAGGGACACTGAAGCTTTCTTT

size: .
J: TRBJ2-5
D: TRBD2
V: TRBV5-1
CDR3: CASSLAAGGEQETQYF
DNA: TGCGCCAGCAGCTTGGCGGCGGGGGGAGAGCAAGAGACCCAGTACTTC

size: .
J: TRBJ2-1
D: TRBD1
V: TRBV19
CDR3: CASSSRDRGYNEQFF
DNA: TGTGCCAGTAGTTCCCGGGACAGGGGCTACAATGAGCAGTTCTTC

size: .
J: TRBJ2-3
D: TRBD1
V: TRBV5-1
CDR3: CASSGGTGGTDTQYF
DNA: TGCGCCAGCAGCGGGGGGACAGGGGGGACAGATACGCAGTATTTT

size: once
J: TRBJ1-1
D: .
V: TRBV2
CDR3: CASSPSTGTEAFF
DNA: TGTGCCAGCAGTCCCTCGACGGGTACCGAAGCTTTCTTT

size: .
J: TRBJ2-2
D: .
V: TRBV15
CDR3: CATSRDKGVVTGELFF
DNA: TGTGCCACCAGCAGAGACAAGGGGGTGGTGACCGGGGAGCTGTTTTTT

size: .
J: TRBJ2-2
D: TRBD1
V: TRBV28
CDR3: CASSSGQGTGELFF
DNA: TGTGCCAGCAGTTCCGGACAGGGGACCGGGGAGCTGTTTTTT

size: .
J: TRBJ2-1
D: TRBD2
V: TRBV11-3
CDR3: CASSLLAGPFNEQFF
DNA: TGTGCCAGCAGCTTACTAGCGGGGCCTTTCAATGAGCAGTTCTTC

size: .
J: TRBJ2-7
D: TRBD2
V: TRBV10-3
CDR3: CAISAGTSSYEQYF
DNA: TGTGCCATCAGTGCCGGGACTAGCTCCTACGAGCAGTACTTC

size: .
J: TRBJ2-2
D: TRBD2
V: TRBV5-1
CDR3: CASSQTTSAGELFF
DNA: TGCGCCAGCAGCCAAACAACTAGCGCCGGGGAGCTGTTTTTT

size: .
J: TRBJ1-2
D: .
V: TRBV2
CDR3: CASSPLLGYTF
DNA: TGTGCCAGCAGCCCTCTATTAGGCTACACCTTC

size: .
J: TRBJ1-3
D: .
V: TRBV5-1
CDR3: CASSLAGQHSGNTIYF
DNA: TGCGCCAGCAGCTTGGCCGGACAGCACTCTGGAAACACCATATATTTT

size: .
J: TRBJ2-3
D: .
V: TRBV11-2
CDR3: CASSPSPGLMFTDTQYF
DNA: TGTGCCAGCAGCCCATCCCCGGGACTTATGTTCACAGATACGCAGTATTTT

size: .
J: TRBJ2-7
D: TRBD2
V: TRBV18
CDR3: CASSSEAGGLYYEQYF
DNA: TGTGCCAGCTCATCCGAAGCGGGAGGGTTATACTACGAGCAGTACTTC